Listed below are T cell receptor beta chains from one sample, sequenced in a study of beta chain features in type 1 diabetes. Clones were read by immunoSEQ multiplex PCR, and TCRdb kept only the in-frame ones, dropping some. The sample shows more than 300,000 clones, around 15% of them seen only once. Sequenced input: naive CD4+ T cells from blood. Source of these receptors: a woman between 18 and 29 years old in good health. Both conserved end residues are trimmed from each CDR3. Fields, in order: V gene, D gene, CDR3 protein. The D gene is left open where the match is weak.

v_gene: TRBV20-1
d_gene: NA
CDR3aa: SAIAEHTQY

v_gene: TRBV2
d_gene: NA
CDR3aa: ASTLISETQY

v_gene: TRBV29-1
d_gene: NA
CDR3aa: SVEGRSAGELF

v_gene: TRBV18
d_gene: NA
CDR3aa: ASSPQEVETQY

v_gene: TRBV7-2
d_gene: TRBD2
CDR3aa: ASSLGGGRFETQY

v_gene: TRBV7-9
d_gene: NA
CDR3aa: ASSLQGRRTGELF

v_gene: TRBV5-1
d_gene: NA
CDR3aa: ASSLVSGAGANVLT

v_gene: TRBV29-1
d_gene: TRBD2
CDR3aa: SVAGTSGSQETQY

v_gene: TRBV2
d_gene: NA
CDR3aa: ASSDGRASNQPQH

v_gene: TRBV5-1
d_gene: TRBD1
CDR3aa: ASRQGTGGLYEQY

v_gene: TRBV18
d_gene: NA
CDR3aa: ASSSYEGSPNTEAF

v_gene: TRBV19
d_gene: TRBD1
CDR3aa: ASSPWTGGRTNYGYT

v_gene: TRBV6-4
d_gene: NA
CDR3aa: ASSDAGSAAYNEQF

v_gene: TRBV29-1
d_gene: NA
CDR3aa: SVEVAVSYNEQF

v_gene: TRBV4-2
d_gene: NA
CDR3aa: ASSQDRY

v_gene: TRBV27
d_gene: TRBD1
CDR3aa: ASSWGDRVGYGYT

v_gene: TRBV29-1
d_gene: TRBD2
CDR3aa: SVELAGVGNEQF

v_gene: TRBV29-1
d_gene: TRBD1
CDR3aa: SVRDRVNTEAF

v_gene: TRBV5-1
d_gene: TRBD2
CDR3aa: ASSLSLAATDTQY

v_gene: TRBV18
d_gene: TRBD2
CDR3aa: ASSLRPTSGSSAGELF

v_gene: TRBV2
d_gene: NA
CDR3aa: ASSAGTDTQY

v_gene: TRBV10-3
d_gene: TRBD1
CDR3aa: AIRSGTGTSNGYT

v_gene: TRBV30
d_gene: NA
CDR3aa: AWSGSGLAYYEQY

v_gene: TRBV5-6
d_gene: TRBD2
CDR3aa: ASSWGTTGYEQY

v_gene: TRBV6-1
d_gene: NA
CDR3aa: ASSGGSGFANTGELF

v_gene: TRBV28
d_gene: NA
CDR3aa: ASSIQDYEQY

v_gene: TRBV6-5
d_gene: NA
CDR3aa: ASRSQGSNTEAF

v_gene: TRBV7-2
d_gene: NA
CDR3aa: ASSLVGPPRGEQY

v_gene: TRBV6-6
d_gene: TRBD1
CDR3aa: ASSYGTGVPYEQY

v_gene: TRBV7-9
d_gene: TRBD2
CDR3aa: ASSPRLAGVLETQY

v_gene: TRBV2
d_gene: NA
CDR3aa: ASRAGNTEAF

v_gene: TRBV4-1
d_gene: TRBD1
CDR3aa: ASSQQTGNSYEQY

v_gene: TRBV18
d_gene: NA
CDR3aa: ASSPPGSNQPQH

v_gene: TRBV5-1
d_gene: TRBD2
CDR3aa: ASSSSLAGPNEQF

v_gene: TRBV6-5
d_gene: TRBD1
CDR3aa: ASRLTGNYGYT

v_gene: TRBV29-1
d_gene: TRBD2
CDR3aa: SVGREGIYEQY

v_gene: TRBV28
d_gene: NA
CDR3aa: ASSRTASWEQY

v_gene: TRBV9
d_gene: NA
CDR3aa: ASSVVRQGYNEQF

v_gene: TRBV5-1
d_gene: TRBD2
CDR3aa: ASSISGTRTDTQY

v_gene: TRBV28
d_gene: TRBD2
CDR3aa: ASSLAGGSYEQY

v_gene: TRBV7-9
d_gene: NA
CDR3aa: ASSLGPTGLTYEQY

v_gene: TRBV25-1
d_gene: TRBD2
CDR3aa: ASSPLGTSGESATQY

v_gene: TRBV9
d_gene: NA
CDR3aa: ASSPRRGEKGNQPQH

v_gene: TRBV5-1
d_gene: TRBD2
CDR3aa: ASSSPKREGRVTQY

v_gene: TRBV6-5
d_gene: NA
CDR3aa: ASRRANTEAF

v_gene: TRBV19
d_gene: TRBD1
CDR3aa: ASSQDRGGNQPQH

v_gene: TRBV27
d_gene: TRBD2
CDR3aa: ASSPSGLAGGVYNEQF